This entry lists 32 T cell receptor beta chains sequenced from one sample in a study of technical replicates of blood from a handful of donors. Method: immunoSEQ multiplex PCR; TCRdb's copy keeps in-frame clones and lacks some. The sample shows tens of thousands of clones, 85% to 95% of them seen only once. Sample: T cells isolated from PBMCs. Receptor source: a human donor in good health.

The J gene is TRBJ2-2, the V gene TRBV4-1, with TRBD2 as a possible D gene (6 bases). CDR1 and CDR2 from the germline V gene are MGHRA and YSYEKL. This CDR3 contains 19 residues. Trimming removed 1 base from V and 0 bases from J, with 18 bases in between. The CDR3, as DNA: TGCGCCAGCAGCCAAGTAATTACGTTAGCGGAAGCGAACACCGGGGAGCTGTTTTTT. It is translated as CASSQVITLAEANTGELFF.

This sequence joins TRBV30 and TRBJ1-2, with 10 bases lining up with TRBD1. CDR1 and CDR2 (germline): GTSNPN, SVGIG (reference sequence). This CDR3 comprises 14 residues. Trimming at V came to 3 bases and at J to 7 bases, leaving 8 bases not matched to a gene. Here the CDR3 reads CAWSRDRGVSGYTF. CDR3 DNA sequence: TGTGCCTGGAGCCGGGACAGGGGAGTGAGTGGCTACACCTTC.

The chain links TRBV4-1 to TRBJ2-7; D is unresolved. The CDR3 has 14 amino acids. Germline-derived CDR1 and CDR2 are MGHRA and YSYEKL. V shed 0 bases and J shed 2 bases, with 8 bases lying between them. CDR3 sequence: CASSQEPAPYEQYF. CDR3 DNA: TGCGCCAGCAGCCAAGAACCAGCGCCCTACGAGCAGTACTTC.

This chain uses TRBV5-1 with TRBJ2-7, with 8 nucleotides matching TRBD1. CDR1 is SGHRS and CDR2 is YFSETQ in the germline V gene. This CDR3 is 16 amino acids long. J gave up 1 base and V 4 bases, and 10 bases lay outside the gene matches. The CDR3 region has the DNA TGCGCCAGCAGCGGCGTTCTACAGGGGGGTTCCTACGAGCAGTACTTC. Protein: CASSGVLQGGSYEQYF.

This clone has only one observation. The rearrangement uses TRBV5-1 and TRBJ2-5; TRBD2 might be the D (6 bases). The CDR3 loop spans 18 amino acids. Germline CDR1 reads SGHRS; CDR2 reads YFSETQ. V was pared by 2 bases and J by 0 bases, with 20 bases between. CDR3 sequence reads: CASSLGGDNPKYQETQYF. In nucleotides, the CDR3 is TGCGCCAGCAGCTTAGGAGGGGATAACCCCAAGTACCAAGAGACCCAGTACTTC.

The chain has TRBV28 and TRBJ2-5, with D tentatively TRBD1 (6 bases). Germline lookup yields CDR1 MDHEN and CDR2 SYDVKM. The CDR3 spans 17 residues. V was shortened by 7 bases and J by 0 bases, with 21 bases between the two germline ends. The CDR3 protein is CASNPGTGTRYQETQYF. CDR3 coding DNA: TGTGCCAGCAATCCGGGAACGGGGACAAGGTACCAAGAGACCCAGTACTTC. The entire variable domain, with the rest obtained from reference TRBV28 and TRBJ2-5, is as follows: DVKVTQSSRYLVKRTGEKVFLECVQDMDHENMFWYRQDPGLGLRLIYFSYDVKMKEKGDIPEGYSVSREKKERFSLILESASTNQTSMYLCASNPGTGTRYQETQYFGPGTRLLVL.

The rearrangement links TRBV5-6 to TRBJ2-7; TRBD2 matches 10 bases. The CDR3 length is 16 residues. The junction had 10 bases not matched to a gene; V was cut back by 4 bases and J by 3 bases. Germline CDR1 and CDR2: SGHDT and YYEEEE. In DNA form, the CDR3 reads TGTGCCAGCAGCCTCGGAGCGGGAGGGAACCTCTACGAGCAGTACTTC. Residues: CASSLGAGGNLYEQYF.

V usage is TRBV4-1 and J usage is TRBJ2-7, with 12 bases identical to TRBD2. The germline gives CDR1 MGHRA, CDR2 YSYEKL. Unmatched junction bases numbered 20, after V lost 4 bases and J lost 7 bases. The CDR3 has 19 amino acids. CDR3: CASSLRGALSPGLAGEQYF. In nucleotides, the CDR3 is TGCGCCAGCAGCCTCCGGGGGGCACTGTCACCGGGACTAGCGGGTGAGCAGTACTTC.

The rearrangement links TRBV5-1 to TRBJ1-4, with D possibly TRBD1 on 6 matching bases. CDR3 length equals 14 residues. Germline lookup yields CDR1 SGHRS and CDR2 YFSETQ. The V gene lost 1 base and the J gene lost 7 bases, with 11 bases spanning the gap. CDR3 nucleotides: TGCGCCAGCAGCTTGCAGGGGCAGGGTGAAAAACTGTTTTTT. It yields the protein CASSLQGQGEKLFF.

The rearrangement joins TRBV7-9 to TRBJ1-1; the D gene is possibly TRBD1 (5 bases). V was trimmed by 3 bases and J by 3 bases, leaving 11 bases between them. Germline V gives CDR1 SEHNR, CDR2 FQNEAQ (reference sequence). This CDR3 has 14 amino acids. This CDR3 reads CASSLGGRDTEAFF. CDR3 bases: TGTGCCAGCAGCTTGGGGGGTCGCGACACTGAAGCTTTCTTT.

The V and J genes are TRBV6-6 and TRBJ1-4; D is ambiguous. CDR1 is MNHNY and CDR2 is SVGAGI in the germline V gene (reference sequence). This CDR3 is built from 12 residues. V lost 8 bases, J lost 2 bases, and 6 bases lay in between. In nucleotides, the CDR3 is TGTGCCAGCGGTACTACTAATGAAAAACTGTTTTTT. It codes for CASGTTNEKLFF.

This chain uses TRBV19 with TRBJ1-3; 8 nucleotides agree with TRBD1. V was clipped by 5 bases and J by 4 bases; unmatched bases: 10. CDR1 LNHDA and CDR2 SQIVND come from the germline V gene (reference sequence). The CDR3 totals 16 residues. This chain's CDR3 is CASSVRGQVSGNTIYF. CDR3 in DNA: TGTGCCAGTAGTGTCAGGGGGCAAGTATCCGGAAACACCATATATTTT.

The rearrangement uses TRBV4-1 and TRBJ2-2, with no clear D. This CDR3 has 16 residues. With 0 bases removed from V and 3 bases from J, the gap between germline ends came to 11 bases. The germline CDR1 and CDR2 sequences are MGHRA and YSYEKL. The CDR3: CASSQERLMDTGELFF. In DNA, the CDR3 is TGCGCCAGCAGCCAAGAGCGGTTGATGGACACCGGGGAGCTGTTTTTT.

The chain joins TRBV5-4 to TRBJ1-1; D is possibly TRBD1 (5 bases). The CDR3 is 15 residues long. V was clipped by 4 bases and J by 3 bases, with 16 bases between them. Per the germline V gene, CDR1 is SGHNT and CDR2 is YYREEE (reference sequence). CDR3 protein: CASSPLGGDDTEAFF. The DNA for the CDR3 is TGTGCCAGCAGCCCCTTGGGGGGTGACGACACTGAAGCTTTCTTT. Variable domain in full (rest from reference TRBV5-4 and TRBJ1-1): ETGVTQSPTHLIKTRGQQVTLRCSSQSGHNTVSWYQQALGQGPQFIFQYYREEENGRGNFPPRFSGLQFPNYSSELNVNALELDDSALYLCASSPLGGDDTEAFFGQGTRLTVV.

The chain employs TRBV6-5 and TRBJ2-3; 11 bases are shared with TRBD2. V gave up 2 bases and J gave up 4 bases; unmatched junction bases: 2. Germline lookup yields CDR1 MNHEY and CDR2 SVGAGI. The CDR3 covers 15 residues. The CDR3 here is CASSYLAGGADTQYF. The CDR3 DNA sequence: TGTGCCAGCAGTTACCTAGCGGGGGGTGCAGATACGCAGTATTTT.

The genes are TRBV4-2 and TRBJ2-2, with 9 bases aligning to TRBD2. Germline trimming cut 5 bases from V and 1 base from J; bases unmatched to any gene: 2. CDR1 and CDR2 (germline): LGHNA, YNFKEQ. This CDR3 contains 15 residues. For the CDR3, the DNA is TGTGCCAGCAGCTCTAGCGGGGTGAACACCGGGGAGCTGTTTTTT. Its translation: CASSSSGVNTGELFF.

The rearrangement links TRBV19 to TRBJ2-1; the match to TRBD2 covers 13 bases. Germline CDR1 is LNHDA and CDR2 is SQIVND (reference sequence). The ends lost 4 bases at V and 2 bases at J; junction bases unmatched: 5. The CDR3 contains 17 residues. CDR3 amino acids: CASSTSGLAGAYNEQFF. In DNA, the CDR3 is TGTGCCAGTAGTACTTCCGGACTAGCGGGAGCCTACAATGAGCAGTTCTTC.

The J gene is TRBJ1-2, the V gene TRBV28; no reliable D call. From germline, CDR1 is MDHEN and CDR2 SYDVKM. The CDR3 sequence is 13 residues long. V shed 8 bases and J shed 2 bases, with 12 bases lying between them. The CDR3 coding sequence is TGTGCCAGCCATGTCACGGGGAACTATGGCTACACCTTC. It specifies CASHVTGNYGYTF.

CDR3 DNA sequence: TGTGCCAGCAGTAGCGGACAGGTTAATGAAAAACTGTTTTTT. This gives the protein CASSSGQVNEKLFF. The chain carries TRBV28 and TRBJ1-4, with 7 bases identical to TRBD1. J was trimmed by 4 bases and V by 5 bases; bases with no gene match: 4. CDR3 length equals 14 residues. CDR1 is MDHEN and CDR2 is SYDVKM in the germline V gene.

J is TRBJ1-3 and V is TRBV30; D gene unclear. CDR3 size: 13 residues. Germline CDR1 and CDR2: GTSNPN and SVGIG (reference sequence). V dropped 3 bases and J dropped 3 bases, with 9 bases sitting between them. CDR3 sequence reads: CAWRSNGGNTIYF. The CDR3 DNA is TGTGCCTGGAGGAGCAATGGTGGAAACACCATATATTTT.

The genes are TRBV5-1 and TRBJ2-6; 7 nucleotides line up with TRBD1. The CDR3 length is 16 residues. CDR1 and CDR2 from the germline V gene are SGHRS and YFSETQ. V dropped 4 bases and J dropped 4; count of bases not matched to a gene: 8. In DNA form, the CDR3 reads TGCGCCAGCAGCCGGGACAGTGTGTTGGGGGCCAACGTCCTGACTTTC. This translates into CASSRDSVLGANVLTF.

The V gene is TRBV2, the J gene TRBJ2-7, with 9 bases aligning to TRBD1. This CDR3 has 17 residues. Germline CDR1 is SNHLY and CDR2 is FYNNEI. J gave up 5 bases and V 7 bases, and 18 bases lay outside the gene matches. This CDR3 reads CASTHSRDRARSHEQYF. The CDR3 coding sequence is TGTGCCAGCACTCACAGCCGGGACAGGGCGCGGAGCCACGAGCAGTACTTC.

The chain recombines TRBV4-1 with TRBJ2-2; weak D call: TRBD2 (5 bases). CDR3 length: 16 amino acids. Germline values: CDR1 MGHRA, CDR2 YSYEKL. Trimming took off 5 bases at V and 2 bases at J, with 15 bases between the two ends. CDR3 residues: CASSIRASPNTGELFF. Written as DNA, the CDR3 is TGCGCCAGCAGCATTCGGGCTAGCCCTAACACCGGGGAGCTGTTTTTT.

The chain combines TRBV6-5 with TRBJ2-5, with D tentatively TRBD1 (7 bases). V gave up 6 bases and J gave up 4 bases, with 15 bases separating them. Germline V gene sequence: CDR1 MNHEY, CDR2 SVGAGI. This CDR3 region has 14 residues. The CDR3, as DNA: TGTGCCAGCAGAGAGACAGGGCGGGGAGAGACCCAGTACTTC. Its protein product is CASRETGRGETQYF.

This rearrangement joins TRBV27 to TRBJ2-1, with 11 nucleotides matching TRBD2. Trimming cost V 6 bases and J 3 bases; bases outside gene matches: 4. CDR3 length: 15 residues. Germline assignment: CDR1 MNHEY and CDR2 SMNVEV (reference sequence). CDR3 nucleotide sequence: TGTGCCAGCAGGACCGGGACTAGCGGCTACAATGAGCAGTTCTTC. Amino acid sequence: CASRTGTSGYNEQFF.

The chain employs TRBV12-5 and TRBJ2-3; 9 bases agree with TRBD1. The CDR3 loop spans 15 amino acids. Germline-derived CDR1 and CDR2 are LGHNT and FRNRAP. Trimming at V came to 6 bases and at J to 3 bases, leaving 7 bases not matched to a gene. The CDR3 DNA sequence: TGTGCTAGTGGAAACAGGGGGCTCTTGACAGATACGCAGTATTTT. Translation gives CASGNRGLLTDTQYF.

The rearrangement joins TRBV27 to TRBJ2-1; D may be TRBD2 (5 bases). With 6 bases removed from V and 0 bases from J, the gap between germline ends came to 15 bases. The length of the CDR3 is 16 residues. CDR1 is MNHEY and CDR2 is SMNVEV in the germline V gene (reference sequence). The CDR3 nucleotides are TGTGCCAGCAGCGATGGGCTAGCCCCCTCCTACAATGAGCAGTTCTTC. Its translation: CASSDGLAPSYNEQFF.

This clone was detected only once. The chain is built from TRBV6-6 and TRBJ2-2; D gene uncertain. Trimming stripped 3 bases from V and 2 bases from J, with 13 bases between. Germline CDR1 and CDR2: MNHNY and SVGAGI (reference sequence). The CDR3 is made up of 16 amino acids. CDR3 region: CASSYYASLNTGELFF. CDR3 bases: TGTGCCAGCAGTTATTACGCTAGTTTAAACACCGGGGAGCTGTTTTTT.

The rearrangement links TRBV5-1 to TRBJ2-1; 8 bases are a match to TRBD2. Germline CDR1 is SGHRS and CDR2 is YFSETQ. The trim removed 5 bases at V and 3 bases at J, leaving 16 bases unmatched. The CDR3 extends over 18 amino acids. In DNA, the CDR3 is TGCGCCAGCAGTTCTCCCTCCCGGGGGGGGATTGGCTACAATGAGCAGTTCTTC. Translating gives CASSSPSRGGIGYNEQFF.

The count of this clone is one. The chain uses TRBV2 and TRBJ2-3; tentative D call: TRBD2 (6 bases). Germline CDR1 SNHLY, CDR2 FYNNEI. The CDR3 sequence is 14 residues long. The V and J ends lost 8 bases and 1 base respectively, with 13 bases between them. This CDR3 reads CASGRGVGTDTQYF. Here the CDR3 DNA reads TGTGCCAGCGGGCGGGGAGTGGGCACAGATACGCAGTATTTT.

This clone was picked up a small number of times. The gene calls are TRBV6-4 and TRBJ1-2; D may be TRBD1 (6 bases). Trimming removed 6 bases from V and 4 bases from J, with 15 bases in between. This CDR3 contains 14 residues. Germline CDR1 and CDR2: MRHNA and SNTAGT. CDR3 in amino acids: CASRSDSLGYGYTF. The CDR3 DNA reads TGTGCCAGCAGATCGGACAGTCTGGGCTATGGCTACACCTTC.

V and J are TRBV9 and TRBJ1-2; D possibly corresponds to TRBD1 (6 bases). V was shortened by 0 bases and J by 2 bases, with 11 bases between the two germline ends. The length of the CDR3 is 15 residues. Germline lookup yields CDR1 SGDLS and CDR2 YYNGEE. This CDR3 reads CASSVDLGGNYGYTF. The CDR3 DNA reads TGTGCCAGCAGCGTAGATCTAGGGGGAAACTATGGCTACACCTTC.